Listed below are T cell receptor beta chains from one sample, sequenced in a study of blood T cell repertoires in COVID-19. Profiled with immunoSEQ multiplex PCR; TCRdb holds only in-frame clones, not every one. Among hundreds of thousands of clones listed, 75% to 90% were seen once. Sequencing input: PBMCs or T cells enriched from blood (not recorded which). The receptors shown here come from a young man who had recovered from COVID-19. Each CDR3 is given with its conserved first and last residue. Fields, in order: J gene, clone size, V gene, D gene, CDR3 DNA, CDR3 protein. D genes are given only for firm matches. Clone sizes are given selectively: once, few, many, or a class where the clone is expanded.

>TRBJ1-1|-|TRBV28|-
TGTGCCAGCAGTTTGCGGGGTCTCACTCACACTGAAGCTTTCTTT
CASSLRGLTHTEAFF
>TRBJ2-7|-|TRBV10-1|TRBD2
TGCGCCAGCAGTCACCTAGCGGGAGGGTCCTACGAGCAGTACTTC
CASSHLAGGSYEQYF
>TRBJ1-3|-|TRBV7-9|-
TGTGCCAGCAGCCCCGCTAAAACCTCTGGAAACACCATATATTTT
CASSPAKTSGNTIYF
>TRBJ1-2|-|TRBV9|TRBD1
TGTGCCAGCAGCGTAGGTCGCCAGGACAGGTTCGCGGGCTACACCTTC
CASSVGRQDRFAGYTF
>TRBJ2-1|once|TRBV19|-
TGTGCCAGTAGAAGTCTAGCGTCATCCTACAATGAGCAGTTCTTC
CASRSLASSYNEQFF
>TRBJ2-7|-|TRBV7-8|TRBD2
TGTGCCAGCAGCTTACGAGACAAGCAGACTAGCCGCACCTACGAGCAGTACTTC
CASSLRDKQTSRTYEQYF
>TRBJ1-5|-|TRBV12-3/TRBV12-4|-
TGTGCCAGCAGTACAGGCCCGAATCAGCCCCAGCATTTT
CASSTGPNQPQHF
>TRBJ2-3|-|TRBV7-8|TRBD2
TGTGCCAGCAGTACAGGGACTAGCCGCAGCACAGATACGCAGTATTTT
CASSTGTSRSTDTQYF
>TRBJ2-3|-|TRBV3-1/TRBV3-2|TRBD2
TGTGCCAGCAGCCTTTTGCGGGAGACTCCAGATACGCAGTATTTT
CASSLLRETPDTQYF
>TRBJ1-5|-|TRBV2|TRBD1
TGTGCCAGCAGTGGAGGGGGCGGTAATCAGCCCCAGCATTTT
CASSGGGGNQPQHF
>TRBJ1-6|-|TRBV28|-
TGTGCCAGCATAAGGGGAAGGTATAATTCACCCCTCCACTTT
CASIRGRYNSPLHF
>TRBJ2-7|-|TRBV14|-
TGTGCCAGCAGCCAAGGGGCAGCGGGGCAGTACTTC
CASSQGAAGQYF
>TRBJ2-1|-|TRBV3-1/TRBV3-2|TRBD1
TGTGCCAGCAGCCAGACAGGGGGCCGCACTGAGCAGTTCTTC
CASSQTGGRTEQFF
>TRBJ1-5|-|TRBV19|-
TGTGCCAGTAACACAGGGTTCGGCAATCAGCCCCAGCATTTT
CASNTGFGNQPQHF
>TRBJ1-2|few|TRBV18|-
TGTGCCAGCTCACCAAAAACAGAGGGAGGCTACACCTTC
CASSPKTEGGYTF
>TRBJ2-1|once|TRBV5-1|TRBD1
TGCGCCAGCAGTAGACAGGGGGGCGATGAGCAGTTCTTC
CASSRQGGDEQFF
>TRBJ1-1|-|TRBV27|TRBD1
TGTGCCAGCAGAGCCCTGGGACAGGGGGCCACTGAAGCTTTCTTT
CASRALGQGATEAFF
>TRBJ1-1|-|TRBV30|-
TGTGCCTGGAGCAAGGCGGGGTCCGGGAACACTGAAGCTTTCTTT
CAWSKAGSGNTEAFF
>TRBJ2-1|-|TRBV18|TRBD2
TGTGCCAGCTCACCACGGATTCTAGCGGCAAGCTCCTACAATGAGCAGTTCTTC
CASSPRILAASSYNEQFF
>TRBJ2-5|-|TRBV6-5|-
TGTGCCAGCAGTTACTCGGGACTCACTCGAGAAGAGACCCAGTACTTC
CASSYSGLTREETQYF
>TRBJ1-5|-|TRBV18|-
TGTGCCAGCTCACCCGCGGCACTTAGTCAGCCCCAGCATTTT
CASSPAALSQPQHF
>TRBJ2-3|-|TRBV5-1|TRBD1
TGCGCCAGCAGCTCGGGACAGGGGCGTACGCAGTATTTT
CASSSGQGRTQYF
>TRBJ2-3|-|TRBV7-2|-
TGTGCCAGCAGCCCCCCTAGCACAGATACGCAGTATTTT
CASSPPSTDTQYF
>TRBJ1-1|-|TRBV30|-
TGTGCCTGGAGTTCGAGCACTGAAGCTTTCTTT
CAWSSSTEAFF
>TRBJ1-2|-|TRBV7-9|TRBD1
TGTGCCAGCACAATAGGACAGGGCAGTGGCTACACCTTC
CASTIGQGSGYTF
>TRBJ1-1|-|TRBV7-9|TRBD1
TGTGCCAGCAGCTTAGACGGGACAGCTGAAGCTTTCTTT
CASSLDGTAEAFF
>TRBJ2-2|once|TRBV7-9|-
TGTGCCAGCATCCCTCCCGTTGTCGGGGAGCTGTTTTTT
CASIPPVVGELFF
>TRBJ1-6|-|TRBV7-3|TRBD1
TGTGCCAGCAGCTCCCGACAGGGGGATAATTCACCCCTCCACTTT
CASSSRQGDNSPLHF
>TRBJ1-4|-|TRBV5-1|-
TGCGCCAGCAGCTCCTCTCAGGGGAAGGGGACTGAAAAACTGTTTTTT
CASSSSQGKGTEKLFF
>TRBJ1-1|-|TRBV12-3/TRBV12-4|-
TGTGCCAGCAGTTTTGGTCAGGGTACTGAAGCTTTCTTT
CASSFGQGTEAFF
>TRBJ2-5|-|TRBV6-5|-
TGTGCCAGCAGTTCGGCGGGCGCGGCCCAGTACTTC
CASSSAGAAQYF
>TRBJ2-1|few|TRBV12-5|TRBD1
TGTGCTAGTGGTCCGCCGGGACAGGGGGCCTACAATGAGCAGTTCTTC
CASGPPGQGAYNEQFF
>TRBJ1-1|-|TRBV5-1|-
TGCGCCAGCAGCTTGGTTCGGGACACCGAGAACACTGAAGCTTTCTTT
CASSLVRDTENTEAFF
>TRBJ1-4|-|TRBV16|-
TGTGCCAGCAGCCCAGGCAACCTTAGGGAAAAACTGTTTTTT
CASSPGNLREKLFF
>TRBJ1-4|-|TRBV9|TRBD1
TGTGCCAGCACCAGGGGGGGACAGGGGTCTGAAAAACTGTTTTTT
CASTRGGQGSEKLFF
>TRBJ1-3|-|TRBV6-1|-
TGTGCCAGCAGTGAAGCCCGGGGGGCGCACTCTGGAAACACCATATATTTT
CASSEARGAHSGNTIYF
>TRBJ1-2|-|TRBV24-1|-
TGTGCCACCAGTGGGACGGACTACTATGGCTACACCTTC
CATSGTDYYGYTF
>TRBJ2-7|-|TRBV10-3|-
TGTGCCATCAGTGAAGCAGGGAGGTACGAGCAGTACTTC
CAISEAGRYEQYF
>TRBJ1-2|-|TRBV18|-
TGTGCCAGCTCGCCGCTGGACTCCGGGGGGCATGGCTACACCTTC
CASSPLDSGGHGYTF
>TRBJ2-5|-|TRBV3-1/TRBV3-2|-
TGTGCCAGCAGTCGTAGCGTAGTGGAGACCCAGTACTTC
CASSRSVVETQYF
>TRBJ2-1|-|TRBV2|TRBD1
TGTGCCAGCAACAGGGACAGGGGAAATGAGCAGTTCTTC
CASNRDRGNEQFF
>TRBJ2-1|-|TRBV27|TRBD2
TGTGCCAGCAGTTTCACTAGCGGGAGTTTCGAGCAGTTCTTC
CASSFTSGSFEQFF
>TRBJ2-1|-|TRBV5-1|TRBD2
TGCGCCAGCAGCTTGCCACGCGGGAGTCCCAATGAGCAGTTCTTC
CASSLPRGSPNEQFF
>TRBJ1-6|once|TRBV10-2|TRBD1
TGCGCCAGCAGTGGGACAGGGGGTTCACCCCTCCACTTT
CASSGTGGSPLHF
>TRBJ2-5|once|TRBV5-1|TRBD2
TGCGCCAGCAGCCCTGGACTAGCGGGAGAGGAAGAGACCCAGTACTTC
CASSPGLAGEEETQYF
>TRBJ1-4|-|TRBV20-1|-
TGCAGTGCTGACGGGAGAGAAAAACTGTTTTTT
CSADGREKLFF
>TRBJ2-1|-|TRBV28|TRBD2
TGTGCCAGCAGTGTGGAGCGCGGGAGGGCACATGAGCAGTTCTTC
CASSVERGRAHEQFF